The 21 T cell receptor beta chains given below trace back to one sample, sequenced in a study of blood T cells in healthy people across ages. Using a J-beta primer mix together with a sample-barcoded 5' primer, a second PCR was run for roughly 6 to 11 cycles. MiXCR was run by TCRdb on the 5' RACE reads, yielding one entry per CDR3 protein. Of some 290,000 distinct CDR3 sequences listed, about 25% are singletons. Material: blood. The receptors were gathered from a woman aged 70-85 years in good health.

In its sample, this clonotype was seen a few times. The chain is built from TRBV20-1 and TRBJ2-4; TRBD1 aligns across 10 bases. The CDR3 contains 17 residues. In germline, CDR1 is DFQATT, CDR2 SNEGSKA (reference sequence). V was clipped by 5 bases and J by 0 bases; unmatched bases: 10. The CDR3 region has the DNA TGCAGTGCTCTTGGGACAGGGGCCAATTTAGCCAAAAACATTCAGTACTTC. Translating it yields CSALGTGANLAKNIQYF.

This clonotype was seen only a few times. The V gene is TRBV25-1, the J gene TRBJ2-7, with TRBD2 identical over 7 bases. The CDR3 contains 15 residues. V shed 3 bases, J shed 2 bases, and the junction held 7 bases outside the gene matches. Germline V gives CDR1 MGHDK, CDR2 SYGVNS. CDR3 nucleotide sequence: TGTGCCAGCAGTGACCCGGCGGGGGTTGCCTACGAGCAGTACTTC. Translated, it gives CASSDPAGVAYEQYF.

This chain uses TRBV20-1 with TRBJ2-5; 11 bases align to TRBD2. The J call is in doubt because the DNA end fits TRBJ2-1 better. The CDR3 has 15 amino acids. Germline CDR1 DFQATT, CDR2 SNEGSKA (reference sequence). CDR3 amino acids: CSASSLAGATREQFF. The DNA of the CDR3 is TGCAGTGCTTCTTCACTAGCGGGAGCAACTAGGGAGCAGTTCTTC.

V is TRBV7-9 and J is TRBJ2-7; D is unclear. The germline V and J ends were trimmed by 5 bases and 1 base, with 9 bases remaining between them. The CDR3 is made up of 13 amino acids. CDR1 and CDR2 (germline): SEHNR, FQNEAQ (reference sequence). CDR3 in amino acids: CASSDTPSYEQYF. CDR3 in DNA: TGTGCCAGCAGCGATACACCTTCCTACGAGCAGTACTTC. Supplemented by reference TRBV7-9 and TRBJ2-7, the full variable domain reads DTGVSQNPRHKITKRGQNVTFRCDPISEHNRLYWYRQTLGQGPEFLTYFQNEAQLEKSRLLSDRFSAERPKGSFSTLEIQRTEQGDSAMYLCASSDTPSYEQYFGPGTRLTVT.

The chain has TRBV28 and TRBJ1-1; tentatively, D is TRBD1 (5 bases). This CDR3 contains 17 residues. V lost 5 bases, J lost 1 base, and 20 bases lay in between. Per germline, CDR1 MDHEN and CDR2 SYDVKM. CDR3 coding DNA: TGTGCCAGCAGTCCTCACCGACAGTTAGACAGGAACACTGAAGCTTTCTTT. This sequence encodes CASSPHRQLDRNTEAFF.

The rearrangement joins TRBV12-3 or TRBV12-4 to TRBJ1-2; unclear D gene. Trimming stripped 5 bases from V and 6 bases from J, with 10 bases between. The CDR3 has 12 residues. The DNA of the CDR3 is TGTGCCAGCAGTGCCGAACTGAATGGCTACACCTTC. Translating gives CASSAELNGYTF.

This sequence joins TRBV28 and TRBJ2-1, with D perhaps matching TRBD2 (5 bases). Germline V CDR1 and CDR2: MDHEN, SYDVKM. The V end was cut by 7 bases, the J end by 9 bases, with 22 bases between. The CDR3 runs 15 residues. CDR3 in amino acids: CASTVGGDPPSEQFF. The CDR3 region has the DNA TGTGCCAGCACCGTCGGAGGAGACCCCCCCAGTGAGCAGTTCTTC.

As for this clonotype: A clone one base away is much larger, so this may be a read error. The chain is built from TRBV11-2 and TRBJ2-5; weak D call: TRBD1 (5 bases). Germline lookup yields CDR1 SGHAT and CDR2 FQNNGV. The CDR3 has 14 amino acids. V was clipped by 10 bases and J by 5 bases, with 20 bases between them. In DNA form, the CDR3 reads TGTGCCACCAGGGCTGGGTTGAATCGGGAGACCCAGTACTTC. Translation gives CATRAGLNRETQYF.

The chain is built from TRBV7-2 and TRBJ1-2; D gene uncertain. Germline CDR1 and CDR2: SGHTA and FQGNSA. Trimming pared 6 bases from V and 6 bases from J, leaving 14 bases between. The CDR3 runs to 13 residues. The CDR3 loop reads CASRPVGYNGYTF. As DNA, the CDR3 is TGTGCCAGCAGACCGGTCGGCTACAATGGCTACACCTTC.

This sequence joins TRBV5-1 and TRBJ2-5; D is perhaps TRBD1 or TRBD2 (5 bases each). CDR3 size: 15 residues. The ends were cut back, 4 bases at V and 1 base at J, with 14 bases in the middle. The germline V gene encodes CDR1 SGHRS and CDR2 YFSETQ. Here the CDR3 DNA reads TGCGCCAGCAGCCTGGCTGTGGGGGTCCAAGAGACCCAGTACTTC. It codes for CASSLAVGVQETQYF.

The CDR3 loop is CAISESSGTASTDTQYF. The CDR3 nucleotides read TGTGCCATCAGTGAGTCGTCCGGCACGGCTTCCACAGATACGCAGTATTTT. The V gene is TRBV10-3, the J gene TRBJ2-3, with D unclear. The V gene lost 0 bases and the J gene lost 2 bases, with 15 bases spanning the gap. This CDR3 has 17 residues. Germline-derived CDR1 and CDR2 are ENHRY and SYGVKD.

The gene calls are TRBV15 and TRBJ2-7, with 8 nucleotides matching TRBD2. The CDR3 has 16 amino acids. Per the germline V gene, CDR1 is LNHNV and CDR2 is YYDKDF (reference sequence). The V segment lost 1 base and the J segment 2 bases; nucleotides outside the gene matches: 7. CDR3 residues: CATSRGGGRLTYEQYF. The CDR3 nucleotides read TGTGCCACCAGCAGAGGTGGCGGGAGGCTTACCTACGAGCAGTACTTC.

A note on this clonotype: Mismatch with germline at one junction end may stem from a read error. V gene TRBV27 combines with J gene TRBJ2-7, with 11 bases fitting TRBD2. Germline V gene lookup returns CDR1 MNHEY and CDR2 SMNVEV (reference sequence). This CDR3 comprises 14 residues. Here the CDR3 reads CASTRLAGTYEQYF. CDR3 coding DNA: TGTGCCAGCACTAGACTAGCGGGAACCTACGAACAGTACTTC.

As regards this clonotype: At one end the junction does not follow the germline gene, possibly because of a read error. The chain links TRBV10-3 to TRBJ1-4; unclear D gene. The CDR3 totals 12 residues. Germline V gene lookup returns CDR1 ENHRY and CDR2 SYGVKD. CDR3 region: CAISDGEEKLLF. The CDR3 nucleotides are TGTGCCATCAGTGACGGGGAGGAAAAACTGCTTTTT.

This clonotype was seen more than once but under ten times. The CDR3 reads CSAHLRTGATYEQYF. The CDR3 DNA is TGCAGTGCCCACCTACGGACAGGGGCGACCTACGAGCAGTACTTC. This rearrangement joins TRBV20-1 to TRBJ2-7; 9 nucleotides align to TRBD1. The V gene end was trimmed by 6 bases and the J gene end by 2 bases; junction bases not matched to a gene: 11. Germline CDR1 reads DFQATT; CDR2 reads SNEGSKA (reference sequence). The CDR3 extends over 15 amino acids.

This clonotype was found many times. This chain joins TRBV6-5 and TRBJ2-7; tentative D call: TRBD1 (5 bases). V was clipped by 0 bases and J by 2 bases, with 17 bases between them. Germline CDR1 is MNHEY and CDR2 is SVGAGI. The CDR3 extends over 17 amino acids. This chain's CDR3 is CASSYSSLYDSPYEQYF. As DNA, the CDR3 is TGTGCCAGCAGTTACTCGAGTCTGTATGACAGTCCCTACGAGCAGTACTTC.

This clonotype showed up just a few times. This rearrangement joins TRBV5-1 to TRBJ2-5; perhaps TRBD1 as D (5 bases). The V end lost 1 base, the J end lost 1 base, and 14 bases lay between the germline ends. In germline, CDR1 is SGHRS, CDR2 YFSETQ. The CDR3 length is 16 residues. CDR3 amino acids: CASSLTLGRVQETQYF. CDR3 DNA sequence: TGCGCCAGCAGCTTGACGTTGGGCAGGGTCCAAGAGACCCAGTACTTC.

The rearrangement joins TRBV15 to TRBJ1-1, with unresolved D. Trimming took off 3 bases at V and 2 bases at J, with 16 bases between the two ends. Germline CDR1 and CDR2: LNHNV and YYDKDF (reference sequence). The CDR3 sequence is 16 residues long. CDR3 nucleotide sequence: TGTGCCACCAGCAGTATGGCCGACCCCCTTAACACTGAAGCTTTCTTT. Its protein is CATSSMADPLNTEAFF.

The chain is built from TRBV7-9 and TRBJ1-1; D is unclear. The germline CDR1 and CDR2 sequences are SEHNR and FQNEAQ (reference sequence). Between the trimmed V and J ends, which lost 8 bases and 0 bases, there was a span of 16 bases. The CDR3 covers 15 residues. The CDR3 protein is CASRSGVSLNTEAFF. As DNA, the CDR3 is TGTGCCAGCCGAAGTGGGGTCAGTTTGAACACTGAAGCTTTCTTT.

This sequence joins TRBV7-9 and TRBJ1-6; D gene uncertain. The CDR3 has 14 residues. CDR1 is SEHNR, CDR2 FQNEAQ, per germline (reference sequence). V was pared by 4 bases and J by 7 bases, with 11 bases between. CDR3 nucleotides: TGTGCCAGCAGCTCGTCAGTTCGGAATTCACCCCTCCACTTT. Its translation is CASSSSVRNSPLHF.

The sample holds one count of this clonotype. J is TRBJ2-3 and V is TRBV7-9; 8 bases fit TRBD1. J was trimmed by 4 bases and V by 7 bases; bases with no gene match: 7. This CDR3 has 14 residues. In germline, CDR1 is SEHNR, CDR2 FQNEAQ (reference sequence). CDR3 sequence: CASIRDRFPDTQYF. CDR3 coding DNA: TGTGCCAGCATTCGGGACAGGTTCCCAGATACGCAGTATTTT.